What follows are 22 T cell receptor beta chains derived from one specimen sequenced in a study of human T cells and chemical hapten exposure. TCRdb called the RACE reads again in MiXCR, with one record for every CDR3 protein. The sample includes approximately 60,000 distinct CDR3 sequences, roughly 12% of them seen just once. Time point of the sample: pre-sensitization, week 0. Indicated treatment: therapeutic diphenylcyclopropenone sensitization with weekly scalp DPC. This specimen was whole blood, taken in connection with sensitization to the hapten diphenylcyclopropenone (DPC). The source is a woman between 40 and 55 years old with alopecia areata. Some clones in this sample may be carry-over from other donors' samples.

This clonotype came up many times. V gene TRBV3-1 combines with J gene TRBJ2-1; perhaps TRBD2 as D (6 bases). Trimming pared 1 base from V and 9 bases from J, leaving 7 bases between. This CDR3 contains 12 residues. Germline-derived CDR1 and CDR2 are LGHDT and YNNKEL (reference sequence). The CDR3 bases are TGTGCCAGCAGCCAAGGACTAGTTGAGCAGTTCTTC. Amino acids: CASSQGLVEQFF.

The CDR3 DNA reads TGTGCCAGCAGTTACCCCCTACAGGGATCGAGCAATCAGCCCCAGCATTTT. Protein sequence: CASSYPLQGSSNQPQHF. V and J are TRBV6-2 or TRBV6-3 and TRBJ1-5, with a possible D match to TRBD1 (6 bases). CDR3 length equals 17 residues. Between the trimmed V and J ends, which lost 2 bases and 1 base, there was a span of 15 bases. Germline CDR1 MNHEY, CDR2 SVGEGT.

In this sample, this clonotype turned up many times. The gene calls are TRBV7-9 and TRBJ1-4, with D perhaps TRBD1 (5 bases). CDR1 SEHNR and CDR2 FQNEAQ come from the germline V gene (reference sequence). Trimming stripped 7 bases from V and 4 bases from J, with 13 bases between. The CDR3 extends over 14 amino acids. CDR3 residues: CASMGERFNEKLFF. The DNA of the CDR3 is TGTGCCAGCATGGGGGAGCGGTTTAATGAAAAACTGTTTTTT.

V is TRBV20-1 and J is TRBJ2-1; the D is unclear. Trimming cost V 3 bases and J 8 bases, with 17 bases left between them. The V gene's germline CDR1 is DFQATT and CDR2 SNEGSKA (reference sequence). The CDR3 has 14 residues. The CDR3 protein is CSASLRRYEDEQFF. For the CDR3, the DNA is TGCAGTGCTAGCCTTAGACGGTATGAGGATGAGCAGTTCTTC.

This clonotype has ten or more counts. In nucleotides, the CDR3 is TGTGCCAGCAGCCCACCGGGACTAGCGGGAGGGCTAGGGACCCAGTACTTC. Translation gives CASSPPGLAGGLGTQYF. This chain connects TRBV7-2 to TRBJ2-5; 16 bases align to TRBD2. V shed 5 bases and J 7 bases; nucleotides not matched to a gene: 10. CDR1 SGHTA and CDR2 FQGNSA come from the germline V gene. This CDR3 has 17 residues.

There are many counts of this clonotype. The V and J genes are TRBV6-5 and TRBJ2-7; D could derive from TRBD1 or TRBD2 (5 bases each). Germline V gives CDR1 MNHEY, CDR2 SVGAGI. V lost 5 bases and J 3 bases, leaving 17 bases between the germline ends. This CDR3 has 15 residues. The CDR3 here is CASSPDSARGYEQYF. CDR3 in DNA: TGTGCCAGCAGTCCCGACAGTGCCCGGGGCTACGAGCAGTACTTC.

This clonotype occurred many times. This chain links TRBV5-5 with TRBJ1-4; 7 nucleotides match TRBD1. The CDR3 spans 15 residues. Germline CDR1 is SGHKS and CDR2 is YYEKEE (reference sequence). With V trimmed by 5 bases and J by 7 bases, 11 bases remained unmatched. The CDR3: CASSVLGGAAEKLFF. The CDR3 region has the DNA TGTGCCAGCAGTGTGTTAGGGGGCGCGGCTGAAAAACTGTTTTTT.

The chain recombines TRBV29-1 with TRBJ2-5, with 8 bases identical to TRBD1. Germline values: CDR1 SQVTM, CDR2 ANQGSEA. Unmatched junction bases numbered 8, after V lost 4 bases and J lost 4 bases. The CDR3 is 14 residues long. CDR3 coding DNA: TGCAGCGTTGTACATCCAGGGGGCCGAGAGACCCAGTACTTC. Its protein is CSVVHPGGRETQYF.

Many counts were recorded for this clonotype. The genes are TRBV6-2 or TRBV6-3 and TRBJ1-2, with 9 bases fitting TRBD1. Germline assignment: CDR1 MNHEY and CDR2 SVGEGT. With 4 bases clipped from V and 4 bases from J, the junction kept 7 bases outside the gene matches. The CDR3 spans 15 residues. CDR3 residues: CASSSHTGGAYGYTF. The CDR3 region has the DNA TGTGCCAGCAGTTCCCATACAGGGGGCGCCTATGGCTACACCTTC.

The chain is built from TRBV6-1 and TRBJ2-1; 10 bases line up with TRBD2. Losses at the gene ends were 3 bases for V and 13 bases for J; bases not matched to a gene: 27. This CDR3 spans 20 amino acids. CDR1 and CDR2 (germline): MNHNS, SASEGT. The CDR3 DNA reads TGTGCCAGCAGTGAGGGTGTCTTGGGGACTAGCGTTTGGCTGCCCCTGCCCCAGTTCTTC. The encoded protein is CASSEGVLGTSVWLPLPQFF.

In this sample, this clonotype turned up a few times. The chain combines TRBV30 with TRBJ2-3; TRBD1 might be the D (6 bases). The ends were cut back, 2 bases at V and 4 bases at J, with 13 bases in the middle. CDR1 GTSNPN and CDR2 SVGIG come from the germline V gene (reference sequence). This CDR3 comprises 14 residues. The CDR3 loop reads CAWSTGKGADTQYF. CDR3 in DNA: TGTGCCTGGAGTACAGGGAAAGGGGCAGATACGCAGTATTTT. Combining the CDR3 with reference TRBV30 and TRBJ2-3 gives the whole variable domain SQTIHQWPATLVQPVGSPLSLECTVEGTSNPNLYWYRQAAGRGLQLLFYSVGIGQISSEVPQNLSASRPQDRQFILSSKKLLLSDSGFYLCAWSTGKGADTQYFGPGTRLTVL.

This clonotype was picked up a small number of times. The chain combines TRBV7-9 with TRBJ2-5; TRBD1 agrees at 8 bases. With 3 bases clipped from V and 5 bases from J, the junction kept 8 bases outside the gene matches. Germline assignment: CDR1 SEHNR and CDR2 FQNEAQ (reference sequence). The CDR3 covers 15 residues. CDR3 nucleotides: TGTGCCAGCAGCTTGGACAGGGCCGCGGGGGAGACCCAGTACTTC. Translation: CASSLDRAAGETQYF.

The chain links TRBV2 to TRBJ2-1; D unresolved. CDR1 SNHLY and CDR2 FYNNEI come from the germline V gene. The germline V and J ends were trimmed by 7 bases and 9 bases, with 10 bases remaining between them. This CDR3 is built from 11 residues. The CDR3 reads CASTRTSEQFF. CDR3 coding DNA: TGTGCCAGCACCCGGACCTCTGAGCAGTTCTTC.

This clonotype showed up many times. The V and J genes are TRBV20-1 and TRBJ2-2; 11 positions match TRBD2. V was pared by 6 bases and J by 5 bases, with 8 bases of the junction left unmatched. Germline V gene lookup returns CDR1 DFQATT and CDR2 SNEGSKA (reference sequence). The CDR3 loop spans 15 amino acids. The CDR3: CSANVIAGGTGELFF. The CDR3 nucleotides read TGCAGTGCCAACGTTATAGCGGGAGGGACCGGGGAGCTGTTTTTT.

This clonotype has just a few counts. The chain recombines TRBV5-1 with TRBJ2-7; the match to TRBD2 covers 10 bases. Germline CDR1 reads SGHRS; CDR2 reads YFSETQ. The junction had 0 bases not matched to a gene; V was cut back by 0 bases and J by 0 bases. The CDR3 sequence is 15 residues long. The CDR3 is CASSLGTSGSYEQYF. The CDR3 DNA reads TGCGCCAGCAGCTTGGGGACTAGCGGCTCCTACGAGCAGTACTTC. The complete variable domain, with remaining parts taken from reference TRBV5-1 and TRBJ2-7, reads KAGVTQTPRYLIKTRGQQVTLSCSPISGHRSVSWYQQTPGQGLQFLFEYFSETQRNKGNFPGRFSGRQFSNSRSEMNVSTLELGDSALYLCASSLGTSGSYEQYFGPGTRLTVT.

In its sample, this clonotype was seen many times. This chain connects TRBV7-6 to TRBJ2-2; TRBD2 agrees at 13 bases. The CDR3 is 18 amino acids. V shed 1 base and J 3 bases; nucleotides not matched to a gene: 5. Germline loops: CDR1 SGHVS, CDR2 FNYEAQ. CDR3 region: CASSLVLAGGPYTGELFF. The DNA for the CDR3 is TGTGCCAGCAGCTTAGTACTAGCGGGAGGGCCTTACACCGGGGAGCTGTTTTTT.

In its sample, this clonotype was seen a few times. This chain uses TRBV11-2 with TRBJ1-5; no clear D. CDR3 length: 14 residues. V lost 5 bases and J 8 bases, leaving 16 bases between the germline ends. Per the germline V gene, CDR1 is SGHAT and CDR2 is FQNNGV. CDR3 residues: CASSRGLIGEPQHF. Here the CDR3 DNA reads TGTGCCAGCAGCCGCGGGCTTATTGGGGAGCCCCAGCATTTT.

CDR3 loop: CASSLLAGPPTDTQYF. The CDR3 nucleotides read TGTGCCAGCAGCTTATTGGCGGGACCCCCCACAGATACGCAGTATTTT. V is TRBV7-9 and J is TRBJ2-3, with D maybe TRBD2 (6 bases). CDR3 size: 16 residues. Germline V CDR1 and CDR2: SEHNR, FQNEAQ (reference sequence). V shed 2 bases and J shed 2 bases, with 14 bases lying between them.

The rearrangement joins TRBV19 to TRBJ2-1; D remains ambiguous. V was shortened by 6 bases and J by 8 bases, with 11 bases between the two germline ends. The V gene's germline CDR1 is LNHDA and CDR2 SQIVND (reference sequence). The CDR3 runs to 12 residues. CDR3: CASSPFTDEQFF. CDR3 nucleotides: TGTGCCAGTAGCCCCTTTACAGATGAGCAGTTCTTC. Supplemented by reference TRBV19 and TRBJ2-1, the full variable domain reads DGGITQSPKYLFRKEGQNVTLSCEQNLNHDAMYWYRQDPGQGLRLIYYSQIVNDFQKGDIAEGYSVSREKKESFPLTVTSAQKNPTAFYLCASSPFTDEQFFGPGTRLTVL.

This clonotype came up a few times. The chain combines TRBV20-1 with TRBJ1-4; no definite D call. V was trimmed by 0 bases and J by 5 bases, leaving 13 bases between them. Germline V gene data show CDR1 as DFQATT and CDR2 as SNEGSKA (reference sequence). The CDR3 sequence is 15 residues long. The CDR3 here is CSARDERSLNEKLFF. The CDR3 nucleotides read TGCAGTGCTAGAGATGAGAGGAGTTTAAATGAAAAACTGTTTTTT.

CDR3 sequence (DNA): TGTGCCAGCACCGGGGTTATGTACGAGCAGTACTTC. It translates to CASTGVMYEQYF. The V call is TRBV6-4, the J call TRBJ2-7, with a weak D call TRBD2 (5 bases). CDR1 MRHNA and CDR2 SNTAGT come from the germline V gene. V lost 7 bases, J lost 4 bases, and 11 bases lay in between. This CDR3 contains 12 residues.

This clonotype was seen a few times. The V and J genes are TRBV2 and TRBJ1-6; 9 bases align to TRBD1. V lost 6 bases, J lost 7 bases, and 1 base stayed unmatched. The germline V gene has CDR1 SNHLY and CDR2 FYNNEI. This CDR3 comprises 13 residues. DNA of the CDR3: TGTGCCAGCAGCACAGGGGGCAATTCACCCCTCCACTTT. Encoded protein: CASSTGGNSPLHF.